One sample yielded the 24 T cell receptor beta chains listed below, sequenced in a study of OX40 agonist ivuxolimab in advanced cancers. This table comes from immunoSEQ multiplex PCR, and its TCRdb copy is limited to in-frame clones, with some not included. In the table there are some 51,000 clones, approximately 83% of which are singletons. This specimen was CD4+ or CD8+ T cells sorted from blood, taken in a trial of the OX40 agonist ivuxolimab. These TCRs come from an adult with an advanced solid tumor such as melanoma, head and neck, liver or kidney cancer.

The chain is built from TRBV7-2 and TRBJ1-4; 8 bases fit TRBD1. The CDR3 contains 16 residues. With V trimmed by 1 base and J by 8 bases, 9 bases remained unmatched. CDR1 SGHTA and CDR2 FQGNSA come from the germline V gene. This CDR3 is CASSLGGRGRGEKLFF. CDR3 in DNA: TGTGCCAGCAGCTTAGGGGGCAGGGGGCGCGGCGAAAAACTGTTTTTT.

The chain has TRBV2 and TRBJ2-2; TRBD1 agrees at 7 bases. Per germline, CDR1 SNHLY and CDR2 FYNNEI. J was trimmed by 7 bases and V by 4 bases; bases with no gene match: 6. The CDR3 is 14 residues long. In nucleotides, the CDR3 is TGTGCCAGCAGTGTTGCCAGGGGGAACGGGGAGCTGTTTTTT. Its translation is CASSVARGNGELFF.

This chain uses TRBV11-3 with TRBJ2-2, with D hard to call. This CDR3 comprises 16 residues. With 3 bases removed from V and 0 bases from J, the gap between germline ends came to 11 bases. The V gene's germline CDR1 is SGHNT and CDR2 YENEEA. DNA for the CDR3: TGTGCCAGCAGCTTTAATTTCCCCCCGAACACCGGGGAGCTGTTTTTT. Protein: CASSFNFPPNTGELFF. Drawing the rest from reference TRBV11-3 and TRBJ2-2, the complete variable domain is EAGVVQSPRYKIIEKKQPVAFWCNPISGHNTLYWYLQNLGQGPELLIRYENEEAVDDSQLPKDRFSAERLKGVDSTLKIQPAELGDSAVYLCASSFNFPPNTGELFFGEGSRLTVL.

This clone appeared once. This chain links TRBV28 with TRBJ2-7; 9 bases fit TRBD1. The CDR3 is 16 residues long. Trimming cost V 1 base and J 2 bases; bases outside gene matches: 6. Per the germline V gene, CDR1 is MDHEN and CDR2 is SYDVKM. The CDR3 is CASSLFRQGVTYEQYF. As DNA, the CDR3 is TGTGCCAGCAGTTTATTTCGACAGGGGGTAACCTACGAGCAGTACTTC.

This chain links TRBV19 with TRBJ1-1; tentative D call: TRBD1 (6 bases). Germline V gene sequence: CDR1 LNHDA, CDR2 SQIVND (reference sequence). V lost 5 bases to trimming and J lost 2 bases, with 15 bases between them. The CDR3 spans 15 residues. CDR3 protein: CASSGTGASNTEAFF. CDR3 DNA: TGTGCCAGTAGTGGAACGGGGGCGAGTAACACTGAAGCTTTCTTT.

This chain uses TRBV7-9 with TRBJ2-5; D may correspond to TRBD1 or TRBD2 (5 bases each). Germline V CDR1 and CDR2: SEHNR, FQNEAQ (reference sequence). V lost 1 base and J lost 2, with 14 bases in between. The CDR3 extends over 16 amino acids. The CDR3 DNA reads TGTGCCAGCAGCTTAGGTGGGTCGGGGCGTCAAGAGACCCAGTACTTC. Translated: CASSLGGSGRQETQYF.

This rearrangement joins TRBV12-2 to TRBJ1-1; the D call TRBD1 from the table was never checked on the DNA. TRBV12-2 is given as a pseudogene. This CDR3 spans 15 amino acids. The CDR3, as DNA: TGTGCAAGTCGCTTCCGTGGCCAGATAAACACTGAAGCTTTCTTT. Translated, it gives CASRFRGQINTEAFF.

The rearrangement links TRBV10-3 to TRBJ2-3, with TRBD2 as a possible D gene (5 bases). Trimming cost V 10 bases and J 3 bases, with 14 bases left between them. Germline V gives CDR1 ENHRY, CDR2 SYGVKD. This CDR3 is built from 13 residues. CDR3 residues: CATQAGETDTQYF. CDR3 in DNA: TGTGCCACCCAGGCCGGGGAGACAGATACGCAGTATTTT.

The CDR3 here is CASSSGTGGNTEAFF. CDR3 coding DNA: TGTGCCAGCAGCTCCGGGACAGGGGGCAACACTGAAGCTTTCTTT. This chain joins TRBV6-5 and TRBJ1-1; the match to TRBD1 covers 12 bases. This CDR3 region has 15 residues. With 6 bases clipped from V and 2 bases from J, the junction kept 4 bases outside the gene matches. The germline V gene has CDR1 MNHEY and CDR2 SVGAGI.

The rearrangement uses TRBV5-4 and TRBJ2-7; tentative D call: TRBD1 (6 bases). The CDR3 is 14 amino acids. Trimming removed 3 bases at V and 1 base at J, with 11 bases between. Germline lookup yields CDR1 SGHNT and CDR2 YYREEE (reference sequence). This chain's CDR3 is CASSSRQESYEQYF. In DNA, the CDR3 is TGTGCCAGCAGCTCCCGACAGGAGTCCTACGAGCAGTACTTC.

The genes are TRBV28 and TRBJ2-7, with D hard to call. Germline V gene sequence: CDR1 MDHEN, CDR2 SYDVKM. The CDR3 loop spans 13 amino acids. The V end was cut by 2 bases, the J end by 0 bases, with 5 bases between. This chain's CDR3 is CASSLPTSYEQYF. DNA of the CDR3: TGTGCCAGCAGTTTACCCACCTCCTACGAGCAGTACTTC.

The genes are TRBV7-9 and TRBJ2-1, with D possibly matching TRBD2 (5 bases). With 5 bases removed from V and 4 bases from J, the gap between germline ends came to 12 bases. The V gene's germline CDR1 is SEHNR and CDR2 FQNEAQ (reference sequence). The CDR3 extends over 14 amino acids. The CDR3 here is CASSPWTPYNEQFF. In DNA form, the CDR3 reads TGTGCCAGCAGCCCATGGACTCCTTACAATGAGCAGTTCTTC. The complete variable domain, with remaining parts taken from reference TRBV7-9 and TRBJ2-1, reads DTGVSQNPRHKITKRGQNVTFRCDPISEHNRLYWYRQTLGQGPEFLTYFQNEAQLEKSRLLSDRFSAERPKGSFSTLEIQRTEQGDSAMYLCASSPWTPYNEQFFGPGTRLTVL.

The chain is built from TRBV6-1 and TRBJ2-1; tentatively, D is TRBD1 (5 bases). The V end was cut by 7 bases, the J end by 12 bases, with 16 bases between. Germline CDR1 reads MNHNS; CDR2 reads SASEGT. The CDR3 totals 12 residues. The CDR3 nucleotides are TGTGCCAGCACCAAGTGGGGCCCGGGGCAGTTCTTC. Translated, it gives CASTKWGPGQFF.

The chain couples TRBV9 to TRBJ1-4, with D possibly being TRBD1 (6 bases). This CDR3 spans 16 amino acids. The V end was cut by 3 bases, the J end by 3 bases, with 15 bases between. Germline V gene sequence: CDR1 SGDLS, CDR2 YYNGEE. The CDR3 reads CASSGSTGNPNEKLFF. The CDR3 DNA reads as TGTGCCAGCAGCGGAAGTACAGGGAACCCTAATGAAAAACTGTTTTTT.

This chain joins TRBV7-2 and TRBJ2-5, with 8 bases aligning to TRBD2. With 5 bases clipped from V and 5 bases from J, the junction kept 4 bases outside the gene matches. The CDR3 loop spans 13 amino acids. Germline lookup yields CDR1 SGHTA and CDR2 FQGNSA. The CDR3, as DNA: TGTGCCAGCAGCCCAGTAGCGGGGGAGACCCAGTACTTC. Residues: CASSPVAGETQYF.

This chain connects TRBV2 to TRBJ2-1, with TRBD1 matching over 7 bases. The CDR3 spans 13 residues. The V and J ends lost 4 bases and 6 bases, in that order; junction bases with no gene match: 3. Looked up from germline, CDR1 is SNHLY and CDR2 is FYNNEI. The DNA of the CDR3 is TGTGCCAGCAGTGGACAGGGAGTCAATGAGCAGTTCTTC. It yields the protein CASSGQGVNEQFF.

This clone was detected a few times. The chain carries TRBV29-1 and TRBJ2-3; 12 bases are shared with TRBD2. The CDR3 has 15 residues. Germline lookup yields CDR1 SQVTM and CDR2 ANQGSEA. Germline trimming cut 3 bases from V and 1 base from J; bases unmatched to any gene: 2. The DNA for the CDR3 is TGCAGCGTTGAGCCTAGCGGGAGGGGCACAGATACGCAGTATTTT. Translation: CSVEPSGRGTDTQYF.

The chain couples TRBV7-2 to TRBJ2-1, with no clear D. The CDR3 totals 13 residues. The V and J ends lost 1 base and 4 bases respectively, with 5 bases between them. The germline V gene encodes CDR1 SGHTA and CDR2 FQGNSA. Written as DNA, the CDR3 is TGTGCCAGCAGCTTAGTTCAGTACAATGAGCAGTTCTTC. Encoded protein: CASSLVQYNEQFF.

The CDR3 sequence is CASSIGQGPSYEQYF. As DNA, the CDR3 is TGTGCCAGTAGTATAGGACAGGGGCCTTCCTACGAGCAGTACTTC. The chain recombines TRBV19 with TRBJ2-7; 8 nucleotides agree with TRBD1. The trim removed 1 base at V and 1 base at J, leaving 3 bases unmatched. This CDR3 is 15 amino acids long. Germline loops: CDR1 LNHDA, CDR2 SQIVND (reference sequence).

This chain joins TRBV5-1 and TRBJ2-7; 14 bases are shared with TRBD2. Germline V CDR1 and CDR2: SGHRS, YFSETQ. Unmatched junction bases numbered 3, after V lost 5 bases and J lost 5 bases. This CDR3 contains 14 residues. CDR3 region: CASRGLAGVNEQYF. The DNA for the CDR3 is TGCGCCAGCAGGGGACTAGCGGGAGTGAACGAGCAGTACTTC.

In DNA form, the CDR3 reads TGCGCCAGCAGCCAGGATGGACAGGGGGCAGGGGAGACCCAGTACTTC. Translating it yields CASSQDGQGAGETQYF. This chain uses TRBV4-1 with TRBJ2-5, with 11 bases lining up with TRBD1. The CDR3 has 16 residues. Germline V gene data show CDR1 as MGHRA and CDR2 as YSYEKL. V was pared by 3 bases and J by 5 bases, with 8 bases of the junction left unmatched.

The chain recombines TRBV5-5 with TRBJ2-2, with D possibly being TRBD1 (6 bases). CDR3 length equals 16 residues. V gave up 2 bases and J gave up 4 bases, with 15 bases separating them. The germline CDR1 and CDR2 sequences are SGHKS and YYEKEE (reference sequence). The CDR3 reads CASSLQNRASTGELFF. For the CDR3, the DNA is TGTGCCAGCAGCTTACAAAACAGGGCTAGCACCGGGGAGCTGTTTTTT. The full variable domain, completed using reference TRBV5-5 and TRBJ2-2, is DAGVTQSPTHLIKTRGQQVTLRCSPISGHKSVSWYQQVLGQGPQFIFQYYEKEERGRGNFPDRFSARQFPNYSSELNVNALLLGDSALYLCASSLQNRASTGELFFGEGSRLTVL.

V usage is TRBV11-2 and J usage is TRBJ2-2; 9 bases align to TRBD2. The CDR3 runs 16 residues. Germline V gene lookup returns CDR1 SGHAT and CDR2 FQNNGV. The J segment lost 1 base and the V segment lost 3 bases, leaving 3 bases of the junction unmatched. The CDR3 nucleotides read TGTGCCAGCAGCTTTCGACTAGCGGTGAACACCGGGGAGCTGTTTTTT. Its translation is CASSFRLAVNTGELFF.

The rearrangement joins TRBV21-1 to TRBJ1-6; TRBD1, the table's D call, lacks a check against the DNA. TRBV21-1 is designated a pseudogene. This CDR3 spans 15 amino acids. The CDR3 nucleotides read TGTGCCAGCAGCAAAGGGGACAGGGCTAATTCACCCCTCCACTTT. This encodes CASSKGDRANSPLHF.